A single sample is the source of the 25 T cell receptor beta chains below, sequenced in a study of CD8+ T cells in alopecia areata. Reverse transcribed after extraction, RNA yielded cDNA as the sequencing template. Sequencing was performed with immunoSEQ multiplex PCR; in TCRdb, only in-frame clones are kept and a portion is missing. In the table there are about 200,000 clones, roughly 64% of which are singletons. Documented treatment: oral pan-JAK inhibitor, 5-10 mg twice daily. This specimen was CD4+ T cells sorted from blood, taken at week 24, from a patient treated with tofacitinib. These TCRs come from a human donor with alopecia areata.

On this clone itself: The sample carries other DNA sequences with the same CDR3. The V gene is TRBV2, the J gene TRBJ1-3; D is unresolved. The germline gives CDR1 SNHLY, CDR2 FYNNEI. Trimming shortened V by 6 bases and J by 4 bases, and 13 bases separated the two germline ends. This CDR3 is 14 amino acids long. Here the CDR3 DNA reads TGTGCCAGCAGGGTGGGCGGAGCGGGAAACACCATATATTTT. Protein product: CASRVGGAGNTIYF.

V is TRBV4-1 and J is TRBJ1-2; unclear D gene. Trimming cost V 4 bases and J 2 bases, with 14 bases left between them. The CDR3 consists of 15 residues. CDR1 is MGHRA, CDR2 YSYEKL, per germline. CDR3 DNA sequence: TGCGCCAGCAGCCTAAATGGGTACGCCAACTATGGCTACACCTTC. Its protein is CASSLNGYANYGYTF.

The CDR3 DNA sequence: TGCGCCAGCAGCCAGGAGTACAGGGACTATGGCTACACCTTC. Amino acid sequence: CASSQEYRDYGYTF. The chain recombines TRBV4-1 with TRBJ1-2, with a tentative D call TRBD1 (6 bases). Trimming stripped 3 bases from V and 3 bases from J, with 11 bases between. The germline V gene has CDR1 MGHRA and CDR2 YSYEKL. The CDR3 covers 14 residues.

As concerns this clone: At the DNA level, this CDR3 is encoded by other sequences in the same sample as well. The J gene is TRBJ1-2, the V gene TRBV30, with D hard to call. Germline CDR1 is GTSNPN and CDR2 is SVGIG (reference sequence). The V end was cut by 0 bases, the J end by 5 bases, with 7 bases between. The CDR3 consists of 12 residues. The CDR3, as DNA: TGTGCCTGGAGTGTACCGAATTATGGCTACACCTTC. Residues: CAWSVPNYGYTF.

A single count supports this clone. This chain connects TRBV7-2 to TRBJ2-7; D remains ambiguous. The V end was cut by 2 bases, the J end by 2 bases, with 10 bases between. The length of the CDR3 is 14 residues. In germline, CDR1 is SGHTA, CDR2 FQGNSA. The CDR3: CASSLSAGTYEQYF. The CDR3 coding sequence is TGTGCCAGCAGCTTATCAGCCGGAACCTACGAGCAGTACTTC.

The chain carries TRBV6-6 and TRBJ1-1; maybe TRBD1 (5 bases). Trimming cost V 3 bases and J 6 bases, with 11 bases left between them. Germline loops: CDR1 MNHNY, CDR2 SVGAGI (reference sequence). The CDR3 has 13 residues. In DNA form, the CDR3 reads TGTGCCAGCAGTTATAGGGGTTCCGCTGAAGCTTTCTTT. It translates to CASSYRGSAEAFF.

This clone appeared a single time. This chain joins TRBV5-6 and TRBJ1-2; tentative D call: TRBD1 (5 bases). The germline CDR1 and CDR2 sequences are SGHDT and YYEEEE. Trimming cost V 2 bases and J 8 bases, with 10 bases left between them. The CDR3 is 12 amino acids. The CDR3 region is CASSLLKGGYTF. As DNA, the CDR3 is TGTGCCAGCAGCTTACTCAAGGGGGGCTACACCTTC.

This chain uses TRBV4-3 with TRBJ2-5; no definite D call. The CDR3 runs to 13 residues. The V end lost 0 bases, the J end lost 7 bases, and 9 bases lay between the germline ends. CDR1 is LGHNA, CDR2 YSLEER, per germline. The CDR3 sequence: CASSQEWAGTQYF. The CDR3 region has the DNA TGCGCCAGCAGCCAAGAATGGGCTGGGACCCAGTACTTC.

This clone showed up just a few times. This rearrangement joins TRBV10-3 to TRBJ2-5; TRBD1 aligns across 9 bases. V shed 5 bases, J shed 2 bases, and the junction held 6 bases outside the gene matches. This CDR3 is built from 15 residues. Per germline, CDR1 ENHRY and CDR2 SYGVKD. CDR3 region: CAISRQGGQQETQYF. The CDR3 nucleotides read TGTGCCATCAGTAGACAGGGGGGACAGCAAGAGACCCAGTACTTC.

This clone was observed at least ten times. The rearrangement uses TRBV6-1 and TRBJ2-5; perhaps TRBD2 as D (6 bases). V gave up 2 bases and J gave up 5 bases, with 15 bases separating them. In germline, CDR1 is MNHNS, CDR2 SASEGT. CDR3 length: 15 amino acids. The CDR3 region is CASSEREVKGETQYF. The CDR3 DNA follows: TGTGCCAGCAGTGAAAGGGAGGTTAAGGGGGAGACCCAGTACTTC.

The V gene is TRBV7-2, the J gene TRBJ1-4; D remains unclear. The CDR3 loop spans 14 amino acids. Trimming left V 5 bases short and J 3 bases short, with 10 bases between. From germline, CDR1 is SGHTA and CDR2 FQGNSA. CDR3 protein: CASSPTGSNEKLFF. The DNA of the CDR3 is TGTGCCAGCAGCCCAACGGGATCTAATGAAAAACTGTTTTTT.

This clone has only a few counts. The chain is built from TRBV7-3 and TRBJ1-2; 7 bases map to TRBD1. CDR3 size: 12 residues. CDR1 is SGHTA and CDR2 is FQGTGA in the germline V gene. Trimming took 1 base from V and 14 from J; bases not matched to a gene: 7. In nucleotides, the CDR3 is TGTGCCAGCAGCTTAAGTATTGGGACAGTTACCTTC. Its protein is CASSLSIGTVTF.

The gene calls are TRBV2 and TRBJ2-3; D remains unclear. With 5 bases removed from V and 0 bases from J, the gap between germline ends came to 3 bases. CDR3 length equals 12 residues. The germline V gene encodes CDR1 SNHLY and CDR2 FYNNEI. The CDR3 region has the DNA TGTGCCAGCAGTTATAGCACAGATACGCAGTATTTT. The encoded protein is CASSYSTDTQYF. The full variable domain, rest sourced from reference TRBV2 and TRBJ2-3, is EPEVTQTPSHQVTQMGQEVILRCVPISNHLYFYWYRQILGQKVEFLVSFYNNEISEKSEIFDDQFSVERPDGSNFTLKIRSTKLEDSAMYFCASSYSTDTQYFGPGTRLTVL.

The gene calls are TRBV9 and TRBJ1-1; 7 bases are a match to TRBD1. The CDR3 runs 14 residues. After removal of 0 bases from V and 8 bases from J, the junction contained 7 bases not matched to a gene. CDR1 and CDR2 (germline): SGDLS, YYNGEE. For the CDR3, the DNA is TGTGCCAGCAGCGTAGACCCGGGGACAGCGGAAGCTTTCTTT. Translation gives CASSVDPGTAEAFF.

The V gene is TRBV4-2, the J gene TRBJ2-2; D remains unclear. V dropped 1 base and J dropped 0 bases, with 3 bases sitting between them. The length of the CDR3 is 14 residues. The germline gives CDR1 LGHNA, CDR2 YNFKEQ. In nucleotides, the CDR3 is TGTGCCAGCAGCCAAGGGACGAACACCGGGGAGCTGTTTTTT. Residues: CASSQGTNTGELFF.

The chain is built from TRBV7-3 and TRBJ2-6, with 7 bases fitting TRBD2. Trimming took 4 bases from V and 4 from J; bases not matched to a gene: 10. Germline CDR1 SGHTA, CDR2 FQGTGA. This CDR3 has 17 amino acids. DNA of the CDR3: TGTGCCAGCAGCTCCCCAGGCGGGAGTTCGGGGGCCAACGTCCTGACTTTC. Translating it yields CASSSPGGSSGANVLTF.

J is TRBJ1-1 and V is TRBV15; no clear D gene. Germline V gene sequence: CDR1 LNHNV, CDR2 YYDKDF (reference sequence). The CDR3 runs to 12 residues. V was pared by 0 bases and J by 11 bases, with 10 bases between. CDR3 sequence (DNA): TGTGCCACCAGCAGAGATGCTGGGTGGGCTTTCTTT. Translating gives CATSRDAGWAFF.

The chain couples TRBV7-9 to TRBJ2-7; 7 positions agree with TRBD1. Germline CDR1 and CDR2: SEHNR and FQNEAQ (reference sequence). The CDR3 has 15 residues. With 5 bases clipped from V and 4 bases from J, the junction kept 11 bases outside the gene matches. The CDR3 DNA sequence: TGTGCCAGCAGCATCTCGACAGGGACCTCTTACGAGCAGTACTTC. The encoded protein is CASSISTGTSYEQYF.

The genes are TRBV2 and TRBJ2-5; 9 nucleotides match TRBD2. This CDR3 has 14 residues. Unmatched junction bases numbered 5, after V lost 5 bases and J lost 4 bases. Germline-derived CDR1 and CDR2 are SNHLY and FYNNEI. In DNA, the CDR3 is TGTGCCAGCAGTCTAGCGGGAAGGGGAGAGACCCAGTACTTC. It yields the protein CASSLAGRGETQYF.

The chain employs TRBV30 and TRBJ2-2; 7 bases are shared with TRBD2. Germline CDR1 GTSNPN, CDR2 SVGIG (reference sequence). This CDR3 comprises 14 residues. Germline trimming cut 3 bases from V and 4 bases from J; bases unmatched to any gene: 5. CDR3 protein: CAWRGDYSTGELFF. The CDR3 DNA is TGTGCCTGGAGGGGGGACTATAGCACCGGGGAGCTGTTTTTT.

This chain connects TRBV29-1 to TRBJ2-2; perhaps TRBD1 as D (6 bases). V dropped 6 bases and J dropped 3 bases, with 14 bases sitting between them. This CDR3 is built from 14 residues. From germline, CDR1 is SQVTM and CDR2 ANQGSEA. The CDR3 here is CSVYDRRDTGELFF. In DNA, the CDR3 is TGCAGCGTATACGACAGGCGGGACACCGGGGAGCTGTTTTTT.

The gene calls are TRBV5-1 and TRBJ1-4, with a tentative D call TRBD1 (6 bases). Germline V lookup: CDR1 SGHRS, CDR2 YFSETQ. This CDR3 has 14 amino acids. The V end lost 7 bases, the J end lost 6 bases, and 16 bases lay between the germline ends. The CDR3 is CASADRGRDEKLFF. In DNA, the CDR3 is TGCGCCAGCGCGGACCGGGGGCGGGATGAAAAACTGTTTTTT. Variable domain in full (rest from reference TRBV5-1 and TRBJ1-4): KAGVTQTPRYLIKTRGQQVTLSCSPISGHRSVSWYQQTPGQGLQFLFEYFSETQRNKGNFPGRFSGRQFSNSRSEMNVSTLELGDSALYLCASADRGRDEKLFFGSGTQLSVL.

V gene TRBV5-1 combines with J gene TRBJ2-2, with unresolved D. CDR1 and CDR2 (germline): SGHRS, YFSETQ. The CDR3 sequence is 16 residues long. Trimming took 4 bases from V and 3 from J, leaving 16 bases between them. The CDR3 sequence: CASSITDGFYTGELFF. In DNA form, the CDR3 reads TGCGCCAGCAGCATCACGGACGGATTTTACACCGGGGAGCTGTTTTTT.

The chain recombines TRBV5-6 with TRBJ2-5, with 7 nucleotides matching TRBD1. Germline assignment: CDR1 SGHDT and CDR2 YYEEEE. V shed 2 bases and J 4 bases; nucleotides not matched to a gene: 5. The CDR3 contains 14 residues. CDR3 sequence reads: CASSFKGAGETQYF. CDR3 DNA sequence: TGTGCCAGCAGCTTCAAGGGGGCGGGAGAGACCCAGTACTTC.

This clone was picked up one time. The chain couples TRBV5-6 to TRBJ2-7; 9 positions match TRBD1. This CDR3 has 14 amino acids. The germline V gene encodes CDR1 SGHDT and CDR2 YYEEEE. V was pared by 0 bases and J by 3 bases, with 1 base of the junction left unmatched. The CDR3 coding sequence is TGTGCCAGCAGCTTGGACAGGGGGCTCTACGAGCAGTACTTC. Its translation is CASSLDRGLYEQYF.